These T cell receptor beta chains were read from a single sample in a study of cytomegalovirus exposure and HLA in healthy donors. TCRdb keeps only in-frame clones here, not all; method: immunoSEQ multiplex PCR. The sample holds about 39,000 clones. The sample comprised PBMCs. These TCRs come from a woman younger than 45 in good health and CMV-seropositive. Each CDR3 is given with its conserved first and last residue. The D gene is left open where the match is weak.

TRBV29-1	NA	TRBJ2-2	TGCAGCGTTAAATCTGGGGCGAGCACCGGGGAGCTGTTTTTT	CSVKSGASTGELFF
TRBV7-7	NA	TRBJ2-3	TGTGCCAGCAGCTCTCTACCTGGCACAGATACGCAGTATTTT	CASSSLPGTDTQYF
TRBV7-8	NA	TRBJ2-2	TGTGCCAGCAGCTTAGTGTTAGGAGCGAACACCGGGGAGCTGTTTTTT	CASSLVLGANTGELFF
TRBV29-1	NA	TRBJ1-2	TGCAGCGTAGACGGCAGGGGCCCTGAAGCCTATGGCTACACCTTC	CSVDGRGPEAYGYTF
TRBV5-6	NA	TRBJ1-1	TGTGCCAGCAGCCGCAGCGAGTTGGTGAGCACTGAAGCTTTCTTT	CASSRSELVSTEAFF
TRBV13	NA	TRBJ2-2	TGTGCCAGCAGCCTCCTTACCGCTAGCGACCACGGGGAGCTGTTTTTT	CASSLLTASDHGELFF
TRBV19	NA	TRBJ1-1	TGTGCCAGTACCGCTCGGGGCGGGGGGAACACTGAAGCTTTCTTT	CASTARGGGNTEAFF
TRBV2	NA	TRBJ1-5	TGTGCCAGCGGGGGCACCGCTAAAAATCAGCCCCAGCATTTT	CASGGTAKNQPQHF
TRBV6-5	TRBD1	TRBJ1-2	TGTGCCAGCAGTTACCGAAACAGGGGTAGCGGCTACACCTTC	CASSYRNRGSGYTF
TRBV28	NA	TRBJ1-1	TGTGCCAGCACACCGGGGGTGAACACTGAAGCTTTCTTT	CASTPGVNTEAFF
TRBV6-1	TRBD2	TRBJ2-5	TGTGCCAGCAGTGTCCTCGGTACCTGGGCGGGGGGCCCAGAGACCCAGTACTTC	CASSVLGTWAGGPETQYF
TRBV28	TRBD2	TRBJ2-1	TGTGCCAGCAGACCGGGGGGGCAGGTAAATGAGCAGTTCTTC	CASRPGGQVNEQFF
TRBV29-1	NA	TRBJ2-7	TGCAGCGTTGATAGGGCGGGTACCTACGAGCAGTACTTC	CSVDRAGTYEQYF
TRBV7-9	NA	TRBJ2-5	TGTGCCAGCAGCTTACGGGGGATAGAGACCCAGTACTTC	CASSLRGIETQYF
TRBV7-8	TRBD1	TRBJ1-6	TGTGCCAGCAGTAAGACAGGGTTGTCTGGTTCACCCCTCCACTTT	CASSKTGLSGSPLHF
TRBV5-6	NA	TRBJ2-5	TGTGCCAGCAACCCGGGAGCCCCGGGGCAAGAGACCCAGTACTTC	CASNPGAPGQETQYF
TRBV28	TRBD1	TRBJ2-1	TGTGCCAGCAGTTTGGAACTGACAGGGGATGAGAATGAGCAGTTCTTC	CASSLELTGDENEQFF
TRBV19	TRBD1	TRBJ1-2	TGTGCCAGTAGTACACAGACAGGGTTTTATGGCTACACCTTC	CASSTQTGFYGYTF
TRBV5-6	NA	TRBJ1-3	TGTGCCAGCAGCTTGTCTAGTTCTTCTGGAAACACCATATATTTT	CASSLSSSSGNTIYF
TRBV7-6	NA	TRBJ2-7	TGTGCCAGCAGCTCCCAGAGAAGAGGCTACGAGCAGTACTTC	CASSSQRRGYEQYF
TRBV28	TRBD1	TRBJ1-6	TGTGCCAGCAGTTTTGGACAGGGCCATTCACCCCTCCACTTT	CASSFGQGHSPLHF
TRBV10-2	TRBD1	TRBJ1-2	TGCGCCAGCAGTGGGACCGGGACAGGGGACTATGGCTACACCTTC	CASSGTGTGDYGYTF
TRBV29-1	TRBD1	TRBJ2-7	TGCAGCGCCATGGGACAGGCCTCCTACGAGCAGTACTTC	CSAMGQASYEQYF
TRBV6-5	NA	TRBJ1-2	TGTGCCAGCAGTTACTGGGGCCCATATGGCTACACCTTC	CASSYWGPYGYTF
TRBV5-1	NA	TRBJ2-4	TGCGCCAGCAGCTTGGGAAGACACCCCCAAAAGTATTGGTACTTC	CASSLGRHPQKYWYF
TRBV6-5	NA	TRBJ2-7	TGTGCCAGCAGTTACTCGTCCCCAGGGTACGAGCAGTACTTC	CASSYSSPGYEQYF
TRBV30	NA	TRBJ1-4	TGTGCCTGGAGTGACGGCCTCCCAAGGGGTGCAACTAATGAAAAACTGTTTTTT	CAWSDGLPRGATNEKLFF
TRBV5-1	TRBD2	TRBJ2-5	TGCGCCAGCAGCCCCGGGACTAGTGCAGAGACCCAGTACTTC	CASSPGTSAETQYF
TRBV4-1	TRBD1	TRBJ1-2	TGCGCCAGCAGCCAAGGAGGGACAGGGCCTTTATTGAACTATGGCTACACCTTC	CASSQGGTGPLLNYGYTF
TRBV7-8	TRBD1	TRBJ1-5	TGTGCCAGCAGCCCCCGGAAGACAGGGTTAGGTCAGCCCCAGCATTTT	CASSPRKTGLGQPQHF
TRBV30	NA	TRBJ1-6	TGTGCCTGGAGTTCACAGCCCAATTCACCCCTCCACTTT	CAWSSQPNSPLHF
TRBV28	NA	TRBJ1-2	TGTGCCAGCAGTTTCGGAGGGGAAGACTATGGCTACACCTTC	CASSFGGEDYGYTF
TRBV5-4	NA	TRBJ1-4	TGTGCCAGCAGCTTGGCCCCTACAGCCAGGGATGAAAAACTGTTTTTT	CASSLAPTARDEKLFF
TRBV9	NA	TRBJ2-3	TGTGCCAGCAGCGTAGACGCGGGTGGCACAGATACGCAGTATTTT	CASSVDAGGTDTQYF
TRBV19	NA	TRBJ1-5	TGTGCCAGTAGTATAGATCAGGGACTTGGCCCCCAGCATTTT	CASSIDQGLGPQHF
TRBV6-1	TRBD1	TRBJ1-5	TGTGCCAGTTCGACAGGGGGTAATCAGCCCCAGCATTTT	CASSTGGNQPQHF
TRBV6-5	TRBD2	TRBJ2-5	TGTGCCAGCAGACAAGCGGGGGTGGGAGAGACCCAGTACTTC	CASRQAGVGETQYF
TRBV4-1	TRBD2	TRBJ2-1	TGCGCCAGCAGCCGGACTAGCGGGGGGGCGGCCTACAATGAGCAGTTCTTC	CASSRTSGGAAYNEQFF
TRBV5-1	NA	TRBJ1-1	TGCGCCAGCAGCTCCCAGATGGGACAGAACACTGAAGCTTTCTTT	CASSSQMGQNTEAFF
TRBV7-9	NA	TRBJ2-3	TGTGCCAGCAGCTTAGTAACACCGGAGAGAACGCAGTATTTT	CASSLVTPERTQYF
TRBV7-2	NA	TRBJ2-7	TGTGCCAGCAGCCAAAGGTCAACCACGGAGCACGAGCAGTACTTC	CASSQRSTTEHEQYF
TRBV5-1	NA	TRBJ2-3	TGCGCCAGCAGCCTACAGGGAGGGGCTAGCACAGATACGCAGTATTTT	CASSLQGGASTDTQYF